Below are 31 T cell receptor beta chains sequenced from a single sample in a study of regulatory T cells in long-lasting Graves disease. Investigators prepared the TCR beta libraries by applying iRepertoire HTBI primers and Arm-PCR of CDR3 regions. A single record per CDR3 protein comes from TCRdb applying MiXCR to the multiplex PCR reads. Found here are 350,000 to 400,000 distinct CDR3 sequences, about a sixth of them singletons; the top ten hold around a fifth. Regarding time point: newly diagnosed GD, antithyroid drugs for less than 3 months. PBMC RNA served as the TCR library source. This sample comprised peripheral blood mononuclear cells (PBMCs), obtained at new diagnosis, from a patient treated with antithyroid drugs. These receptors were taken from a female donor with Graves disease.

This chain joins TRBV7-2 and TRBJ2-4; D is tentatively TRBD1 or TRBD2 (5 bases each). The CDR3 loop spans 14 amino acids. Trimming shortened V by 2 bases and J by 5 bases, and 10 bases separated the two germline ends. The germline V gene encodes CDR1 SGHTA and CDR2 FQGNSA. Written as DNA, the CDR3 is TGTGCCAGCAGCTTAAGAGGGGTCGAAAACATTCAGTACTTC. Translation gives CASSLRGVENIQYF.

The J gene is TRBJ2-5, the V gene TRBV7-2; 14 nucleotides match TRBD2. There are 16 residues in the CDR3. Looked up from germline, CDR1 is SGHTA and CDR2 is FQGNSA. The ends lost 5 bases at V and 6 bases at J; junction bases unmatched: 8. The CDR3: CASSPPGTSGGKTQYF. In nucleotides, the CDR3 is TGTGCCAGCAGCCCCCCGGGGACTAGCGGGGGAAAGACCCAGTACTTC. Together with reference TRBV7-2 and TRBJ2-5, the CDR3 gives the full variable domain: GAGVSQSPSNKVTEKGKDVELRCDPISGHTALYWYRQSLGQGLEFLIYFQGNSAPDKSGLPSDRFSAERTGGSVSTLTIQRTQQEDSAVYLCASSPPGTSGGKTQYFGPGTRLLVL.

This clonotype was seen only a few times. One end of the junction varies from germline; a read error may be responsible. The chain employs TRBV20-1 and TRBJ1-2; a possible D gene is TRBD1 (5 bases). Germline values: CDR1 DFQATT, CDR2 SNEGSKA (reference sequence). The length of the CDR3 is 13 residues. This CDR3 is CGAMARVNYGYTF. In DNA form, the CDR3 reads TGCGGTGCTATGGCCAGGGTAAACTATGGCTACACCTTC.

This clonotype was seen ten or more times. The chain employs TRBV7-9 and TRBJ2-5; no firm D call. CDR3 size: 15 residues. Per germline, CDR1 SEHNR and CDR2 FQNEAQ (reference sequence). Trimming stripped 1 base from V and 1 base from J, with 10 bases between. This CDR3 is CASSLGFSSQETQYF. The CDR3 bases are TGTGCCAGCAGCTTAGGATTCAGTAGCCAAGAGACCCAGTACTTC.

This clonotype was observed many times. This chain links TRBV5-1 with TRBJ2-1, with 12 positions matching TRBD2. Trimming took 4 bases from V and 7 from J; bases not matched to a gene: 18. CDR1 is SGHRS and CDR2 is YFSETQ in the germline V gene. CDR3 length: 19 residues. CDR3 in amino acids: CASSVVGSASGRGLNEQFF. The CDR3 nucleotides are TGCGCCAGCAGCGTTGTGGGCTCTGCTAGCGGGAGGGGATTGAATGAGCAGTTCTTC.

This clonotype was counted many times. The genes are TRBV12-3 or TRBV12-4 and TRBJ1-4; 9 nucleotides agree with TRBD1. Unmatched junction bases numbered 11, after V lost 3 bases and J lost 0 bases. This CDR3 comprises 19 residues. The DNA for the CDR3 is TGTGCCAGCAGTTTTCTCTTGGGACAGGGCCCTGCAACTAATGAAAAACTGTTTTTT. Encoded protein: CASSFLLGQGPATNEKLFF.

The chain joins TRBV7-9 to TRBJ1-6, with TRBD1 as a possible D gene (5 bases). From germline, CDR1 is SEHNR and CDR2 FQNEAQ (reference sequence). The CDR3 contains 14 residues. Trimming cost V 5 bases and J 8 bases, with 13 bases left between them. The CDR3 is CASSPTLGDSPLHF. CDR3 nucleotides: TGTGCCAGCAGCCCCACTCTAGGGGATTCACCCCTCCACTTT. Full variable domain (outside the CDR3, taken from reference TRBV7-9 and TRBJ1-6): DTGVSQNPRHKITKRGQNVTFRCDPISEHNRLYWYRQTLGQGPEFLTYFQNEAQLEKSRLLSDRFSAERPKGSFSTLEIQRTEQGDSAMYLCASSPTLGDSPLHFGNGTRLTVT.

This clonotype was counted ten times or more. The chain employs TRBV14 and TRBJ2-1; D possibly uses TRBD1 or TRBD2 (6 bases each). The CDR3 consists of 15 residues. Looked up from germline, CDR1 is SGHDN and CDR2 is FVKESK. The ends were cut back, 2 bases at V and 6 bases at J, with 14 bases in the middle. CDR3 amino acids: CASSQLSPGANEQFF. As DNA, the CDR3 is TGTGCCAGCAGCCAACTGTCGCCGGGGGCCAATGAGCAGTTCTTC.

The rearrangement uses TRBV24-1 and TRBJ2-1; 8 bases fit TRBD2. The length of the CDR3 is 16 residues. Germline V CDR1 and CDR2: KGHDR, SFDVKD. The J segment lost 5 bases and the V segment lost 4 bases, leaving 9 bases of the junction unmatched. For the CDR3, the DNA is TGTGCCACCAGTGAATGGAGCGGGAGAGAGAACAATGAGCAGTTCTTC. It is translated as CATSEWSGRENNEQFF.

The chain is built from TRBV2 and TRBJ2-2; D not certain. Trimming pared 0 bases from V and 0 bases from J, leaving 11 bases between. The CDR3 covers 17 residues. Germline assignment: CDR1 SNHLY and CDR2 FYNNEI. The CDR3: CASSEARYAANTGELFF. CDR3 DNA: TGTGCCAGCAGTGAAGCGCGGTACGCCGCGAACACCGGGGAGCTGTTTTTT. The full variable domain, in which reference TRBV2 and TRBJ2-2 provide the parts outside the CDR3, is EPEVTQTPSHQVTQMGQEVILRCVPISNHLYFYWYRQILGQKVEFLVSFYNNEISEKSEIFDDQFSVERPDGSNFTLKIRSTKLEDSAMYFCASSEARYAANTGELFFGEGSRLTVL.

The chain recombines TRBV7-2 with TRBJ2-3; 8 bases are a match to TRBD2. The trim removed 6 bases at V and 3 bases at J, leaving 20 bases unmatched. Germline CDR1 reads SGHTA; CDR2 reads FQGNSA. The CDR3 contains 19 residues. CDR3 nucleotides: TGTGCCAGCAGTGACGAGGAGGGCGGGAGGTATGGAACTACAGATACGCAGTATTTT. Its translation is CASSDEEGGRYGTTDTQYF.

The chain couples TRBV6-2 or TRBV6-3 to TRBJ2-3; 10 bases line up with TRBD1. The CDR3 is made up of 14 amino acids. Germline V gene sequence: CDR1 MNHEY, CDR2 SVGEGT. Unmatched junction bases numbered 4, after V lost 5 bases and J lost 5 bases. The CDR3: CASSDRGQGDTQYF. The CDR3 DNA follows: TGTGCCAGCAGTGACAGGGGGCAGGGAGATACGCAGTATTTT.

On this clonotype itself: Since a much larger clone is just one base distant, this may be a read error. V gene TRBV24-1 combines with J gene TRBJ2-3; no definite D call. The V end lost 4 bases, the J end lost 0 bases, and 13 bases lay between the germline ends. Germline V gives CDR1 KGHDR, CDR2 SFDVKD. The CDR3 totals 16 residues. CDR3: CATSDPKTSSTDTQYF. Written as DNA, the CDR3 is TGTGCCACCAGTGACCCCAAGACAAGCAGCACAGATACGCAGTATTTT.

This clonotype was recorded many times. This sequence joins TRBV20-1 and TRBJ1-2, with D perhaps matching TRBD1 (5 bases). The CDR3 is 13 amino acids. The germline CDR1 and CDR2 sequences are DFQATT and SNEGSKA (reference sequence). Between the trimmed V and J ends, which lost 5 bases and 4 bases, there was a span of 14 bases. In nucleotides, the CDR3 is TGCAGTGCTGGGGGGAGGACTACCTATGGCTACACCTTC. Translation gives CSAGGRTTYGYTF.

Many counts were recorded for this clonotype. The chain joins TRBV12-3 or TRBV12-4 to TRBJ1-1, with D perhaps TRBD1 (5 bases). The CDR3 sequence is 14 residues long. V dropped 5 bases and J dropped 1 base, with 11 bases sitting between them. The DNA for the CDR3 is TGTGCCAGCAGTCTCGGACACACGAACACTGAAGCTTTCTTT. It yields the protein CASSLGHTNTEAFF.

This clonotype occurred many times. The V call is TRBV20-1, the J call TRBJ2-5; TRBD2 matches 7 bases. Germline V gene sequence: CDR1 DFQATT, CDR2 SNEGSKA (reference sequence). V shed 3 bases, J shed 4 bases, and the junction held 8 bases outside the gene matches. The CDR3 length is 14 residues. CDR3 amino acids: CSASRASGPETQYF. In nucleotides, the CDR3 is TGCAGTGCTAGCCGGGCTAGCGGTCCAGAGACCCAGTACTTC.

The J gene is TRBJ2-1, the V gene TRBV2; TRBD2 matches at 8 bases. Unmatched junction bases numbered 8, after V lost 1 base and J lost 0 bases. CDR3 size: 18 residues. Germline V gene sequence: CDR1 SNHLY, CDR2 FYNNEI. The CDR3 reads CASSEGHWAGGSYNEQFF. The CDR3 nucleotides read TGTGCCAGCAGTGAAGGGCATTGGGCGGGGGGCTCCTACAATGAGCAGTTCTTC. Combining the CDR3 with reference TRBV2 and TRBJ2-1 gives the whole variable domain EPEVTQTPSHQVTQMGQEVILRCVPISNHLYFYWYRQILGQKVEFLVSFYNNEISEKSEIFDDQFSVERPDGSNFTLKIRSTKLEDSAMYFCASSEGHWAGGSYNEQFFGPGTRLTVL.

This clonotype was detected only a few times. The gene calls are TRBV6-1 and TRBJ2-1; D might be TRBD2 (6 bases). This CDR3 is built from 15 residues. Germline assignment: CDR1 MNHNS and CDR2 SASEGT. Trimming removed 0 bases at V and 9 bases at J, with 15 bases between. CDR3: CASSEARREIGEQFF. The CDR3 DNA reads as TGTGCCAGCAGTGAAGCAAGACGGGAGATCGGTGAGCAGTTCTTC.

The V and J genes are TRBV6-1 and TRBJ2-7; 9 bases match TRBD2. The CDR3 runs to 15 residues. V shed 5 bases, J shed 2 bases, and the junction held 7 bases outside the gene matches. Germline V gives CDR1 MNHNS, CDR2 SASEGT. The CDR3 DNA is TGTGCCAGCAGTAGACCAGCGGGAGGCCCCTACGAGCAGTACTTC. Residues: CASSRPAGGPYEQYF.

This clonotype was seen many times. The chain couples TRBV12-3 or TRBV12-4 to TRBJ2-7, with D possibly being TRBD2 (6 bases). Trimming took off 6 bases at V and 4 bases at J, with 10 bases between the two ends. This CDR3 is built from 12 residues. The CDR3 DNA sequence: TGTGCCAGCAGCGGGAGAACTTACGAGCAGTACTTC. The encoded protein is CASSGRTYEQYF.

Only a few counts were recorded for this clonotype. Here the CDR3 DNA reads TGTGCCAGCAGTTACCCCGGGGACGCGGATGAAAAACTGTTTTTT. This sequence encodes CASSYPGDADEKLFF. The chain links TRBV6-5 to TRBJ1-4; D is possibly TRBD1 (5 bases). V lost 2 bases, J lost 6 bases, and 13 bases lay in between. Germline lookup yields CDR1 MNHEY and CDR2 SVGAGI. The CDR3 sequence is 15 residues long.

This clonotype showed up just a few times. The rearrangement links TRBV15 to TRBJ1-2; 7 nucleotides match TRBD1. Germline V lookup: CDR1 LNHNV, CDR2 YYDKDF (reference sequence). V lost 0 bases to trimming and J lost 11 bases; unmatched junction nucleotides: 9. The CDR3 sequence is 14 residues long. The CDR3 protein is CATSRDIRTRGYTF. The CDR3 DNA reads as TGTGCCACCAGCAGAGATATACGCACCAGGGGGTACACCTTC.

The sample holds many counts of this clonotype. The chain has TRBV27 and TRBJ1-2; D is perhaps TRBD1 (6 bases). The V and J ends lost 3 bases and 8 bases respectively, with 19 bases between them. CDR1 is MNHEY, CDR2 SMNVEV, per germline (reference sequence). The CDR3 runs 15 residues. This CDR3 reads CASSFGTPPYEGYTF. The CDR3 nucleotides read TGTGCCAGCAGTTTTGGGACACCCCCCTACGAGGGCTACACCTTC.

This clonotype was picked up a small number of times. With only one base between it and a far larger clone, this is likely a read error. The chain employs TRBV27 and TRBJ2-3; 11 nucleotides align to TRBD2. V lost 8 bases and J lost 6; bases outside the gene matches: 22. This CDR3 region has 19 residues. Germline CDR1 reads MNHEY; CDR2 reads SMNVEV (reference sequence). The CDR3 loop reads CASGSLAGGRVGQDDTQYF. Here the CDR3 DNA reads TGTGCCAGCGGTTCGCTAGCGGGAGGCCGAGTTGGACAAGATGATACGCAGTATTTT.

Worth noting for this clonotype: Mismatch with germline at one junction end may stem from a read error. The chain carries TRBV7-8 and TRBJ2-1; D may be TRBD1 (6 bases). CDR1 and CDR2 (germline): SGHVS, FQNEAQ. The CDR3 runs to 17 residues. CDR3 bases: TGTGCTAGCAGCCCCCCGCCAGGACAGAAAGACGACAATGAGCAGTTCTTC. This codes for CASSPPPGQKDDNEQFF.

The rearrangement links TRBV5-5 to TRBJ2-3; 7 nucleotides line up with TRBD2. This CDR3 is built from 15 residues. Germline values: CDR1 SGHKS, CDR2 YYEKEE (reference sequence). Trimming cost V 4 bases and J 4 bases; bases outside gene matches: 9. The CDR3, as DNA: TGTGCCAGCAGCCCGGGACTACCGAAGGCAGATACGCAGTATTTT. This encodes CASSPGLPKADTQYF.

The chain combines TRBV5-1 with TRBJ2-5, with 10 nucleotides matching TRBD2. V gave up 0 bases and J gave up 2 bases; unmatched junction bases: 4. CDR3 length equals 16 residues. CDR1 SGHRS and CDR2 YFSETQ come from the germline V gene. The CDR3 region is CASSLGSGRPQETQYF. The CDR3 nucleotides read TGCGCCAGCAGCTTGGGTAGCGGGAGGCCACAAGAGACCCAGTACTTC.

This clonotype has ten or more counts. This chain links TRBV12-3 or TRBV12-4 with TRBJ1-1; no firm D call. The CDR3 length is 14 residues. V gave up 5 bases and J gave up 4 bases, with 14 bases separating them. In DNA form, the CDR3 reads TGTGCCAGCAGTGAGGCCGGATTACCCACTGAAGCTTTCTTT. It is translated as CASSEAGLPTEAFF.

This clonotype was seen ten or more times. Relative to the germline gene, one junction end is altered; a read error may explain this. The chain employs TRBV5-1 and TRBJ1-4; D gene ambiguous. The CDR3 length is 15 residues. Germline CDR1 and CDR2: SGHRS and YFSETQ. The CDR3 nucleotides are TGTGCCAGCAGCTTAGGCGGCGCAACTAATGAAAAACTGTTTTTT. Amino acids: CASSLGGATNEKLFF. The full variable domain, rest sourced from reference TRBV5-1 and TRBJ1-4, is KAGVTQTPRYLIKTRGQQVTLSCSPISGHRSVSWYQQTPGQGLQFLFEYFSETQRNKGNFPGRFSGRQFSNSRSEMNVSTLELGDSALYLCASSLGGATNEKLFFGSGTQLSVL.

The chain combines TRBV28 with TRBJ1-5; 9 nucleotides line up with TRBD1. Germline V CDR1 and CDR2: MDHEN, SYDVKM. V lost 5 bases, J lost 5 bases, and 10 bases stayed unmatched. The CDR3 covers 16 residues. The DNA of the CDR3 is TGTGCCAGCAGTCAAAGGGGGACAGGGAATTATCAGCCCCAGCATTTT. Translated, it gives CASSQRGTGNYQPQHF.

There are many counts of this clonotype. V usage is TRBV7-2 and J usage is TRBJ1-4; 10 bases agree with TRBD1. V lost 7 bases, J lost 9 bases, and 17 bases stayed unmatched. Germline CDR1 SGHTA, CDR2 FQGNSA. CDR3 length: 17 amino acids. In DNA form, the CDR3 reads TGTGCCAGCACCTTTAATACGGACAGGGGGAGTTGGAAAAAACTGTTTTTT. Protein product: CASTFNTDRGSWKKLFF.